This TCR beta chain was sequenced in a study of blood T cell repertoires in COVID-19. The wider study: T cells, B-cell-depleted T cells, or PBMCs provided the cDNA or gDNA that served as material.

Germline lookup yields CDR1 SNHLY and CDR2 FYNNEI. V lost 5 bases, J lost 1 base, and 14 bases lay in between. The length of the CDR3 is 15 residues. Only in-frame clones appear in the TCRdb table, and some are missing; sequencing was by immunoSEQ multiplex PCR. Here the sample spans approximately 220,000 clones, 65% to 85% being singletons. The receptor was derived from a woman aged 40-49 years with acute COVID-19. The sequencing sample was made of PBMCs or T cells enriched from blood (not recorded which). This chain joins TRBV2 and TRBJ1-1, with D possibly matching TRBD1 (5 bases). CDR3 nucleotide sequence: TGTGCCAGCAGTAAAAGGGACTCGGGGAACACTGAAGCTTTCTTT. It translates to CASSKRDSGNTEAFF.